These 27 T cell receptor beta chains share one sample of origin, sequenced in a study of identifying expanded T cells in peripheral blood. Profiling relied on immunoSEQ multiplex PCR, and the TCRdb table lists in-frame clones only, not all of them. The data show more than 90,000 clones, roughly 87% seen once. The sample comprised blood. These receptors all come from a person between 18 and 69 years old in good health.

This sequence joins TRBV5-1 and TRBJ2-4; D might be TRBD1 (5 bases). The CDR3 covers 14 residues. The V and J ends lost 4 bases and 1 base respectively, with 9 bases between them. Germline CDR1 SGHRS, CDR2 YFSETQ. CDR3 sequence reads: CASSLPGAKNIQYF. In nucleotides, the CDR3 is TGCGCCAGCAGCCTCCCAGGGGCCAAAAACATTCAGTACTTC.

The V gene is TRBV4-3, the J gene TRBJ2-6; 8 bases are shared with TRBD2. The CDR3 contains 16 residues. Germline values: CDR1 LGHNA, CDR2 YSLEER. V lost 4 bases and J lost 0; bases outside the gene matches: 2. The CDR3 region has the DNA TGCGCCAGCAGCCCCGGGGGGGACTCTGGGGCCAACGTCCTGACTTTC. Amino acids: CASSPGGDSGANVLTF.

This clone was seen a handful of times. Other DNA sequences from this sample encode an identical CDR3 as well. The V gene is TRBV11-2, the J gene TRBJ2-7; 7 bases agree with TRBD1. Germline values: CDR1 SGHAT, CDR2 FQNNGV. The CDR3 runs to 13 residues. Trimming at V came to 3 bases and at J to 1 base, leaving 0 bases not matched to a gene. CDR3 sequence: CASSLGQSYEQYF. The DNA of the CDR3 is TGTGCCAGCAGCTTGGGACAGTCCTACGAGCAGTACTTC.

The chain joins TRBV19 to TRBJ1-2; D is undetermined. Germline V gene sequence: CDR1 LNHDA, CDR2 SQIVND (reference sequence). CDR3 length: 15 residues. Trimming shortened V by 3 bases and J by 0 bases, and 11 bases separated the two germline ends. CDR3 residues: CASSILDGANYGYTF. As DNA, the CDR3 is TGTGCCAGTAGTATCCTCGACGGAGCTAACTATGGCTACACCTTC.

The V and J genes are TRBV7-9 and TRBJ2-7; 8 bases match TRBD2. CDR3 length: 17 amino acids. J lost 5 bases, V lost 3 bases, and 15 bases had no gene match. Germline V lookup: CDR1 SEHNR, CDR2 FQNEAQ (reference sequence). The CDR3 sequence: CASSLPLSIAGHNEQYF. CDR3 nucleotides: TGTGCCAGCAGCTTGCCCCTCAGTATAGCGGGGCACAACGAGCAGTACTTC.

The J gene is TRBJ1-2, the V gene TRBV9, with D perhaps matching TRBD1 (5 bases). The CDR3 extends over 14 amino acids. V lost 1 base and J 0 bases, leaving 7 bases between the germline ends. Germline assignment: CDR1 SGDLS and CDR2 YYNGEE. CDR3 region: CASSVWGANYGYTF. The DNA of the CDR3 is TGTGCCAGCAGCGTATGGGGGGCTAACTATGGCTACACCTTC.

V and J are TRBV28 and TRBJ2-7, with TRBD2 as a possible D gene (6 bases). V dropped 3 bases and J dropped 4 bases, with 13 bases sitting between them. Germline CDR1 MDHEN, CDR2 SYDVKM. CDR3 size: 14 residues. CDR3 in amino acids: CASSFSGVPYEQYF. CDR3 in DNA: TGTGCCAGCAGTTTTTCGGGGGTCCCGTACGAGCAGTACTTC.

The rearrangement joins TRBV13 to TRBJ2-7; D gene unclear. V dropped 6 bases and J dropped 2 bases, with 8 bases sitting between them. This CDR3 has 12 amino acids. CDR1 PRHDT and CDR2 FYEKMQ come from the germline V gene (reference sequence). The CDR3 loop is CASRKGPYEQYF. CDR3 DNA: TGTGCCAGCAGGAAGGGTCCCTACGAGCAGTACTTC.

CDR3 protein: CAWTGRGAQYF. For the CDR3, the DNA is TGTGCCTGGACTGGGAGGGGGGCCCAGTACTTC. The V call is TRBV30, the J call TRBJ2-5; perhaps TRBD2 as D (7 bases). Germline-derived CDR1 and CDR2 are GTSNPN and SVGIG (reference sequence). This CDR3 contains 11 residues. V was pared by 4 bases and J by 9 bases, with 12 bases between.

This chain connects TRBV6-5 to TRBJ2-7, with 7 nucleotides matching TRBD2. The CDR3 is 13 residues long. Germline CDR1 MNHEY, CDR2 SVGAGI. J lost 0 bases, V lost 8 bases, and 4 bases had no gene match. The CDR3 loop reads CASWASGSYEQYF. The CDR3 DNA follows: TGTGCCAGCTGGGCTAGCGGCTCCTACGAGCAGTACTTC.

The chain carries TRBV19 and TRBJ1-6; D is possibly TRBD1 (5 bases). Germline CDR1 is LNHDA and CDR2 is SQIVND (reference sequence). Trimming removed 10 bases at V and 8 bases at J, with 18 bases between. This CDR3 comprises 14 residues. CDR3 coding DNA: TGTGCCACTCAAACGGGACCTGGGTATTCACCCCTCCACTTT. Translated, it gives CATQTGPGYSPLHF. Full variable domain (missing parts from reference TRBV19 and TRBJ1-6): DGGITQSPKYLFRKEGQNVTLSCEQNLNHDAMYWYRQDPGQGLRLIYYSQIVNDFQKGDIAEGYSVSREKKESFPLTVTSAQKNPTAFYLCATQTGPGYSPLHFGNGTRLTVT.

This clone was counted once. The chain has TRBV11-2 and TRBJ1-4; TRBD1 is a possible D gene (5 bases). There are 15 residues in the CDR3. V was shortened by 5 bases and J by 5 bases, with 15 bases between the two germline ends. Looked up from germline, CDR1 is SGHAT and CDR2 is FQNNGV. CDR3 protein: CASSHGTGRNEKLFF. CDR3 DNA sequence: TGTGCCAGCAGCCACGGAACAGGACGAAATGAAAAACTGTTTTTT.

The CDR3 loop is CASSLGTGGGSSSGNTIYF. In DNA form, the CDR3 reads TGCGCCAGCAGCTTGGGAACAGGGGGCGGTTCTAGCTCTGGAAACACCATATATTTT. The V and J genes are TRBV5-1 and TRBJ1-3; 9 bases are a match to TRBD1. The germline CDR1 and CDR2 sequences are SGHRS and YFSETQ. V lost 0 bases, J lost 0 bases, and 10 bases stayed unmatched. This CDR3 contains 19 residues.

This clone showed up just a few times. This chain joins TRBV5-4 and TRBJ1-2; D is possibly TRBD1 (6 bases). This CDR3 has 15 amino acids. Germline CDR1 and CDR2: SGHNT and YYREEE (reference sequence). The V end was cut by 0 bases, the J end by 3 bases, with 12 bases between. The CDR3 sequence: CASSLGGGQHYGYTF. CDR3 in DNA: TGTGCCAGCAGCTTGGGGGGAGGACAGCACTATGGCTACACCTTC.

This chain uses TRBV10-3 with TRBJ2-2, with D perhaps TRBD1 (6 bases). The CDR3 covers 14 residues. Germline lookup yields CDR1 ENHRY and CDR2 SYGVKD. V dropped 8 bases and J dropped 2 bases, with 12 bases sitting between them. CDR3 nucleotides: TGTGCCATCGGCACCGGGACAAACACCGGGGAGCTGTTTTTT. This gives the protein CAIGTGTNTGELFF.

The chain joins TRBV6-5 to TRBJ2-5; D is perhaps TRBD1 or TRBD2 (5 bases each). The V end lost 6 bases, the J end lost 7 bases, and 24 bases lay between the germline ends. The germline CDR1 and CDR2 sequences are MNHEY and SVGAGI. CDR3 length: 16 residues. CDR3 residues: CASSYQGISAPGTQYF. The CDR3 bases are TGTGCCAGCAGCTACCAGGGCATTAGCGCGCCGGGGACCCAGTACTTC.

This clone was detected only once. The chain combines TRBV4-2 with TRBJ2-2, with D possibly being TRBD2 (5 bases). Germline lookup yields CDR1 LGHNA and CDR2 YNFKEQ. The CDR3 loop spans 14 amino acids. Trimming removed 5 bases at V and 3 bases at J, with 10 bases between. CDR3 coding DNA: TGTGCCAGCAGCTTGGGAGATGACACCGGGGAGCTGTTTTTT. Protein sequence: CASSLGDDTGELFF.

This chain uses TRBV7-9 with TRBJ2-2; a possible D gene is TRBD2 (6 bases). The CDR3 sequence is 14 residues long. Germline V gene sequence: CDR1 SEHNR, CDR2 FQNEAQ (reference sequence). The V end was cut by 7 bases, the J end by 7 bases, with 16 bases between. Written as DNA, the CDR3 is TGTGCCAGCAACGGGGACTGGCCGGACGGGGAGCTGTTTTTT. Translated: CASNGDWPDGELFF.

In this sample, this clone turned up once. The V gene is TRBV15, the J gene TRBJ1-5, with TRBD1 as a possible D gene (5 bases). In germline, CDR1 is LNHNV, CDR2 YYDKDF (reference sequence). The V end lost 4 bases, the J end lost 3 bases, and 13 bases lay between the germline ends. This CDR3 comprises 15 residues. For the CDR3, the DNA is TGTGCCACCAGCAACCGGGACGGCCTCAATCAGCCCCAGCATTTT. This translates into CATSNRDGLNQPQHF.

V usage is TRBV7-2 and J usage is TRBJ2-3, with a weak D call TRBD1 (6 bases). Trimming took off 1 base at V and 1 base at J, with 12 bases between the two ends. The CDR3 covers 16 residues. From germline, CDR1 is SGHTA and CDR2 FQGNSA. The CDR3 loop is CASSLVQGQGTDTQYF. The CDR3 DNA sequence: TGTGCCAGCAGCTTAGTGCAGGGGCAGGGCACAGATACGCAGTATTTT.

The chain's CDR3 is CASSQPQNAYSGNTIYF. The CDR3 region has the DNA TGTGCCAGCAGCCAACCCCAGAACGCCTACTCTGGAAACACCATATATTTT. The V call is TRBV14, the J call TRBJ1-3; no firm D call. The CDR3 sequence is 17 residues long. V lost 2 bases and J lost 0, with 14 bases in between. CDR1 SGHDN and CDR2 FVKESK come from the germline V gene.

V usage is TRBV9 and J usage is TRBJ2-3; D unclear. Germline V lookup: CDR1 SGDLS, CDR2 YYNGEE. Between the trimmed V and J ends, which lost 0 bases and 3 bases, there was a span of 8 bases. CDR3 length equals 14 residues. CDR3 sequence (DNA): TGTGCCAGCAGCGTAGGACCACTTACAGATACGCAGTATTTT. Its translation: CASSVGPLTDTQYF. Filled out from reference TRBV9 and TRBJ2-3, the complete variable domain reads DSGVTQTPKHLITATGQRVTLRCSPRSGDLSVYWYQQSLDQGLQFLIQYYNGEERAKGNILERFSAQQFPDLHSELNLSSLELGDSALYFCASSVGPLTDTQYFGPGTRLTVL.

The chain employs TRBV11-2 and TRBJ2-7, with TRBD1 identical over 7 bases. The V gene's germline CDR1 is SGHAT and CDR2 FQNNGV. The CDR3 length is 15 residues. V gave up 3 bases and J gave up 1 base; unmatched junction bases: 6. In DNA form, the CDR3 reads TGTGCCAGCAGCTTTCGGCAGGGGGATTCCTACGAGCAGTACTTC. Translation: CASSFRQGDSYEQYF.

This chain's CDR3 is CASSWGTGDFDEQYF. CDR3 in DNA: TGTGCCAGCAGTTGGGGGACAGGGGATTTTGACGAGCAGTACTTC. This sequence joins TRBV6-1 and TRBJ2-7, with 10 bases matching TRBD1. CDR3 length equals 15 residues. CDR1 is MNHNS and CDR2 is SASEGT in the germline V gene. J was trimmed by 5 bases and V by 5 bases; bases with no gene match: 9.

The chain uses TRBV7-7 and TRBJ2-5; D remains ambiguous. The V end was cut by 5 bases, the J end by 2 bases, with 12 bases between. The germline CDR1 and CDR2 sequences are SSHAT and FNYEAQ (reference sequence). The CDR3 is 14 amino acids. The CDR3 sequence: CASSVGRPQETQYF. The CDR3 DNA follows: TGTGCCAGCAGCGTCGGACGACCTCAAGAGACCCAGTACTTC.

The chain joins TRBV7-2 to TRBJ2-3; D unresolved. The CDR3 sequence is 15 residues long. Germline V gene data show CDR1 as SGHTA and CDR2 as FQGNSA. V lost 1 base and J lost 0, with 8 bases in between. For the CDR3, the DNA is TGTGCCAGCAGCTTAGGTCCAGCTAGCACAGATACGCAGTATTTT. Protein product: CASSLGPASTDTQYF.

This clone was recorded only once. The DNA of the CDR3 is TGTGCCAGCAGCTTATCACAGGAGAGAGTTCACTATGGCTACACCTTC. Protein sequence: CASSLSQERVHYGYTF. V is TRBV7-9 and J is TRBJ1-2; tentative D call: TRBD1 (5 bases). Germline values: CDR1 SEHNR, CDR2 FQNEAQ (reference sequence). CDR3 length: 16 residues. V was trimmed by 2 bases and J by 3 bases, leaving 16 bases between them.